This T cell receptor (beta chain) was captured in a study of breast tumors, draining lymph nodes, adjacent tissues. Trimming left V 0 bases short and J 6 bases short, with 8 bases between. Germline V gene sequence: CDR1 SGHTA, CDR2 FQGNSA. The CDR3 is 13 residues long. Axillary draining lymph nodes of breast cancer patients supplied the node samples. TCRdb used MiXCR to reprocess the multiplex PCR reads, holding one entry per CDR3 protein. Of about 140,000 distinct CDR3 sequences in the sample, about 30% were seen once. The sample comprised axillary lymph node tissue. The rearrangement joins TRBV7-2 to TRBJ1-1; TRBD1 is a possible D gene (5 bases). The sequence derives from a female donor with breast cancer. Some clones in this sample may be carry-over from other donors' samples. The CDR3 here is CASSLALGAEAFF. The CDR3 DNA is TGTGCCAGCAGCTTAGCGTTGGGGGCTGAAGCTTTCTTT. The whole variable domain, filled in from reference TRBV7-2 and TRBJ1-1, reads GAGVSQSPSNKVTEKGKDVELRCDPISGHTALYWYRQSLGQGLEFLIYFQGNSAPDKSGLPSDRFSAERTGGSVSTLTIQRTQQEDSAVYLCASSLALGAEAFFGQGTRLTVV.